This record concerns one T cell receptor beta chain sequence. Its antigen is unidentified. Vbeta (60) and Jbeta (13) primers were used in the PCR. Data came from immunoSEQ multiplex PCR; TCRdb stores just in-frame clones and leaves some out. The data show under 200,000 clones, roughly four fifths seen once. The sample comes from a study of cytomegalovirus exposure and HLA in healthy donors. The study's findings and limits: Later examination showed HLA-associated TCR beta chains had greater clonal expansion than equally common others. One later analysis reportedly identified an Asian-associated ancestry cluster that showed fewer N-insertions than the roughly 600-donor mean. In a later analysis, several top co-occurrence clusters appeared linked to parvovirus B19, influenza, CMV and Epstein-Barr virus.

This CDR3 has 16 residues. Germline values: CDR1 MNHEY, CDR2 SVGAGI. Trimming removed 0 bases at V and 5 bases at J, with 15 bases between. The chain joins TRBV6-5 to TRBJ2-3; D perhaps matches TRBD2 (6 bases). Sample: PBMCs. The TCR was taken from a woman aged 30 to 39 in good health and CMV-seropositive. Written as DNA, the CDR3 is TGTGCCAGCAGTTACTCTGGGGGAGCGGGCGGAGATACGCAGTATTTT. Its protein is CASSYSGGAGGDTQYF.